What follows describes a single TCR beta chain. Its antigen is unidentified. This specimen comes from a study of molecular identifiers for immune sequencing clone quantification. Germline CDR1 reads MNHEY; CDR2 reads SVGAGI. The CDR3 has 13 residues. The V end was cut by 5 bases, the J end by 3 bases, with 11 bases between. TCRdb processed the PCR reads anew with MiXCR; each CDR3 protein has one entry. The data contain 100,000 or so distinct CDR3 sequences, about 35% of them singletons. Points from the study as a whole: Over 97% of effector molecules, yet under 1% of naive-cell molecules, were held by clones above 20 RNA copies. Sizes of highly expanded clones could be underestimated through identical TCRs sharing a barcode. Jurkat TCR RNA that was spiked in from one cell was reportedly detectable among one million naive cells.

Every naive CD8 library was made from between about 17,000 and 1,100,000 sorted cells with 10%, 30% or 50% RNA. Sequencing input: naive CD8+ T cells from blood, with Jurkat cell RNA spiked in. Subset reported: FACS-sorted CD8+CD4-CCR7+CD45RA+ naive T cells. V gene TRBV6-5 combines with J gene TRBJ2-7, with D possibly matching TRBD1 (5 bases). This clonotype originated in a human donor in good health. Some libraries in this study had Jurkat cell RNA spiked in. CDR3 DNA sequence: TGTGCCAGCAGTCCACGACAGCTCTACGAGCAGTACTTC. This gives the protein CASSPRQLYEQYF.